Included here is one TCR beta chain sequence, with context. This sample is drawn from a study of blood T cell repertoires in COVID-19. Study as a whole: Sites in the United States, Italy and Spain provided acute and convalescent COVID-19 samples. PBMCs, B-cell-depleted T cells, or T cells were the source of the cDNA or gDNA that made up the material.

With 5 bases removed from V and 2 bases from J, the gap between germline ends came to 12 bases. The germline gives CDR1 SEHNR, CDR2 FQNEAQ (reference sequence). There are 14 residues in the CDR3. In the authors' methods: Amplifying reference gene primers gave estimates of nucleated cell counts. Sequencing was performed with immunoSEQ multiplex PCR; in TCRdb, only in-frame clones are kept and a portion is missing. V, J and clone size are taken as reported in that table, and D and trimming were inferred from the DNA itself. The repertoire consists of about 180,000 clones, with about 84% occurring once and the leading ten covering 5.5% to 7.5%.

V usage is TRBV7-9 and J usage is TRBJ1-2, with D tentatively TRBD1 (6 bases). The sequence was obtained from a human donor in a cohort sampled during active COVID-19. The material sequenced was peripheral blood. The DNA for the CDR3 is TGTGCCAGCAGCCCAGGGACAAACAACTATGGCTACACCTTC. It translates to CASSPGTNNYGYTF.